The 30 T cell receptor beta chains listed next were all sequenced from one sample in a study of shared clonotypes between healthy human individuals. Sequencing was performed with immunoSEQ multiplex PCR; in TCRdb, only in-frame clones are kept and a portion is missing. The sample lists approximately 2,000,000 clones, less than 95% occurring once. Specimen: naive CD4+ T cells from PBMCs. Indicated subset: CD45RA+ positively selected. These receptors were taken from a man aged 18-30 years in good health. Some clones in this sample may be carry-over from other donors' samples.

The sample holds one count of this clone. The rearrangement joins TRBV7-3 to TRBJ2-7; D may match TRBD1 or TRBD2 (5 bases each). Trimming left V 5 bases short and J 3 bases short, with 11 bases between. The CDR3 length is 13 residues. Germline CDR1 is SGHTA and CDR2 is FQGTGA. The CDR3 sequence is CASSPGPRYEQYF. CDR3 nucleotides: TGTGCCAGCAGCCCGGGACCACGCTACGAGCAGTACTTC.

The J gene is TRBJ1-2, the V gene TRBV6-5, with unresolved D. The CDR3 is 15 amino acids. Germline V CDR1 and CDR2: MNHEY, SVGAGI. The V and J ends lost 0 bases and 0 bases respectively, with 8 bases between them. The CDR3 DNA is TGTGCCAGCAGTTACTCGGCAGCAGCTAACTATGGCTACACCTTC. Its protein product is CASSYSAAANYGYTF.

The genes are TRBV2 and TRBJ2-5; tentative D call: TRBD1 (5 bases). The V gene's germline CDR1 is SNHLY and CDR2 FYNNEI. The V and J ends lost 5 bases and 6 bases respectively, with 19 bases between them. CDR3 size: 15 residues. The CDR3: CASSPSRGGGKTQYF. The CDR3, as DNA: TGTGCCAGCAGTCCTTCAAGGGGCGGTGGGAAGACCCAGTACTTC.

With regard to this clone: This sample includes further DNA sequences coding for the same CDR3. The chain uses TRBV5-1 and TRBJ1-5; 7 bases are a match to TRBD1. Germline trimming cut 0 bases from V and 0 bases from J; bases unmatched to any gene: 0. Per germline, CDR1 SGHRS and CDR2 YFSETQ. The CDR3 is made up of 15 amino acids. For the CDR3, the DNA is TGCGCCAGCAGCTTGGACAGGGGTAGCAATCAGCCCCAGCATTTT. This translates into CASSLDRGSNQPQHF.

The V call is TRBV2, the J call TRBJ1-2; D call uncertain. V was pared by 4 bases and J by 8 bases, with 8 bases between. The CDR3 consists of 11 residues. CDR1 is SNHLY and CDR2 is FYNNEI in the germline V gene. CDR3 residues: CASSGKAGYTF. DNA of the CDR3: TGTGCCAGCAGTGGAAAGGCCGGCTACACCTTC.

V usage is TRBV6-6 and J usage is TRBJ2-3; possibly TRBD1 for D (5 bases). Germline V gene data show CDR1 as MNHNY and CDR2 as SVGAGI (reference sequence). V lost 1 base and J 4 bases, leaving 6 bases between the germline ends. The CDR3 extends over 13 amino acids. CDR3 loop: CASSYLGPDTQYF. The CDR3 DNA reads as TGTGCCAGCAGTTACTTGGGGCCAGATACGCAGTATTTT.

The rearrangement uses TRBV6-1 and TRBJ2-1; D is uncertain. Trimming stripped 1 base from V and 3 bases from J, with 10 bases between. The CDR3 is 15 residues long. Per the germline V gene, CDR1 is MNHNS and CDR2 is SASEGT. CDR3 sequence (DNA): TGTGCCAGCAGTGAAGGCCCGTTACGCTACAATGAGCAGTTCTTC. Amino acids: CASSEGPLRYNEQFF.

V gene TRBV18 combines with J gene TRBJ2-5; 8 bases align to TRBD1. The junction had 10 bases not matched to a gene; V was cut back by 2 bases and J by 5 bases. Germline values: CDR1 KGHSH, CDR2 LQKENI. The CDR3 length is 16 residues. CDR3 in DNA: TGTGCCAGCTCACCAAGGGCAGGGGGCGCGAGGGAGACCCAGTACTTC. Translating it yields CASSPRAGGARETQYF.

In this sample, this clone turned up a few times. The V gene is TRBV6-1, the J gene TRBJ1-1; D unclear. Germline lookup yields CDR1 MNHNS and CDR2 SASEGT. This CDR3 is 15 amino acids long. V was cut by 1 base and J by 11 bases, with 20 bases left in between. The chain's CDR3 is CASSEVQVSHVGAFF. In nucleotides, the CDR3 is TGTGCCAGCAGTGAAGTCCAGGTTTCCCACGTTGGGGCTTTCTTT.

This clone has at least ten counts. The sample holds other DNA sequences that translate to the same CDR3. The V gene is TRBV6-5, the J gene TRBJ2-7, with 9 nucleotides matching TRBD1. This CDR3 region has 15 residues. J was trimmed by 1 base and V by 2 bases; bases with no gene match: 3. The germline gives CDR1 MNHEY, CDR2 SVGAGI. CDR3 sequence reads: CASSYAGQGSYEQYF. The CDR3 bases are TGTGCCAGCAGTTACGCGGGACAGGGTTCCTACGAGCAGTACTTC.

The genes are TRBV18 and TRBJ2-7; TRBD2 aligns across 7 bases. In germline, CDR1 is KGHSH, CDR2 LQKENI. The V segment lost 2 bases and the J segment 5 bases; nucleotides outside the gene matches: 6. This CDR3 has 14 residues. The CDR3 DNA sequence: TGTGCCAGCTCACCAGCCCCGGGGGGACACGAGCAGTACTTC. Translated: CASSPAPGGHEQYF.

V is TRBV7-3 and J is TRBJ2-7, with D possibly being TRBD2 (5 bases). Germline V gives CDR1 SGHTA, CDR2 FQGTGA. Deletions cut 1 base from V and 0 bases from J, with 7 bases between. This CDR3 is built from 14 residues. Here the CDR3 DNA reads TGTGCCAGCAGCTTAAGACTACGCTCCTACGAGCAGTACTTC. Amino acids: CASSLRLRSYEQYF.

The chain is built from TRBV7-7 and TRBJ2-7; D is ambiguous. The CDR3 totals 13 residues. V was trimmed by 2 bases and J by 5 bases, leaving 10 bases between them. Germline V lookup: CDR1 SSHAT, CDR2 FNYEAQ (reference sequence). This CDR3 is CASSLSPGNEQYF. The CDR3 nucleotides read TGTGCCAGCAGCTTATCACCAGGTAACGAGCAGTACTTC.

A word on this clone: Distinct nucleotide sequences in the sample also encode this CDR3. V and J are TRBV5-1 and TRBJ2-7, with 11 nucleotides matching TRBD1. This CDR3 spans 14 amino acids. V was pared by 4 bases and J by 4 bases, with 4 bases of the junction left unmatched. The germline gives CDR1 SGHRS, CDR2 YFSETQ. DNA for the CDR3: TGCGCCAGCAGCCCCGGACAGGGGGCTTACGAGCAGTACTTC. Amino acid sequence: CASSPGQGAYEQYF.

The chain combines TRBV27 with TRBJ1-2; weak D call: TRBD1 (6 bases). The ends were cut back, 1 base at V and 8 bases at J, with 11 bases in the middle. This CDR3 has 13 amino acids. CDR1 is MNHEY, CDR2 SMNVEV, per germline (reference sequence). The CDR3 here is CASSLLQGFGYTF. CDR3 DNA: TGTGCCAGCAGTTTATTACAGGGTTTCGGCTACACCTTC.

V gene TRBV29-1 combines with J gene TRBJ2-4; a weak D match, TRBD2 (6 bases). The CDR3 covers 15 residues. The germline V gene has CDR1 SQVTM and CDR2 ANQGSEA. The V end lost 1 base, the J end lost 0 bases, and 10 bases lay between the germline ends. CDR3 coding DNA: TGCAGCGTTGAAGGGACTACTACAGCCAAAAACATTCAGTACTTC. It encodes CSVEGTTTAKNIQYF.

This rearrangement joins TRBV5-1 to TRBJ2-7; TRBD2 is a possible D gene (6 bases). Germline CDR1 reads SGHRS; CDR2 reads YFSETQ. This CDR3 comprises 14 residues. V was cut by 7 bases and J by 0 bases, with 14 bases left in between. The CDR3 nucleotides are TGCGCCAGCGGAGGGACGGCTAGCTCCTACGAGCAGTACTTC. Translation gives CASGGTASSYEQYF.

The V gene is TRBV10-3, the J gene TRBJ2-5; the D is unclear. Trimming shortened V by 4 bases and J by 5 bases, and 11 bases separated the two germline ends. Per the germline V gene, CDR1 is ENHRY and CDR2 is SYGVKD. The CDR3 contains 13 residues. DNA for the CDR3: TGTGCCATCAGTGCCCCGGATCGGGAGACCCAGTACTTC. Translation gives CAISAPDRETQYF.

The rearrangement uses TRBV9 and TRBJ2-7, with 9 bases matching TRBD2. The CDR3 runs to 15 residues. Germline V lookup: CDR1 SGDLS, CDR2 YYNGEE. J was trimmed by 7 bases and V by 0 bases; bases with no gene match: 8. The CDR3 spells CASSVGLADGWEQYF. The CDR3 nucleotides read TGTGCCAGCAGCGTAGGACTAGCGGATGGGTGGGAGCAGTACTTC.

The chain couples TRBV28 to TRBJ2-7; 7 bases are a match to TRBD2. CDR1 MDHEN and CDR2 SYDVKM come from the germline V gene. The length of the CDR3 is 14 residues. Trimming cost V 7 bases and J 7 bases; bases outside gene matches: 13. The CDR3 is CASTHGGGVGEQYF. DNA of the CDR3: TGTGCCAGCACTCATGGGGGAGGGGTCGGGGAGCAGTACTTC.

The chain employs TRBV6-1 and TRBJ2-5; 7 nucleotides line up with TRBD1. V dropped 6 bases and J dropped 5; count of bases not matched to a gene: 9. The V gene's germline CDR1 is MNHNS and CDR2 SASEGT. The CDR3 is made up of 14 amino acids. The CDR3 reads CASSPFTGVETQYF. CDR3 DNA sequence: TGTGCCAGCAGCCCCTTCACAGGGGTGGAGACCCAGTACTTC.

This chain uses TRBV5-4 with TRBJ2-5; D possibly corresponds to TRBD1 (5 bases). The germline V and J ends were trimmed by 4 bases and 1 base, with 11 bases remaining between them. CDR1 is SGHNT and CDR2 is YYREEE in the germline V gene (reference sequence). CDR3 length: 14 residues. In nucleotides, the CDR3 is TGTGCCAGCAGCCCCCCTGGGGCCCAAGAGACCCAGTACTTC. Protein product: CASSPPGAQETQYF.

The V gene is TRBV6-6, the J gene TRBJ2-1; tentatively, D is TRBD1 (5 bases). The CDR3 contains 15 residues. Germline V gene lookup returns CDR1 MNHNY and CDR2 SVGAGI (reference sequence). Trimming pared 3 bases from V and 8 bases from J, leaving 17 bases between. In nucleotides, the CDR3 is TGTGCCAGCAGTTATTTCGTGGCAGGGCAGTATGAGCAGTTCTTC. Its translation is CASSYFVAGQYEQFF.

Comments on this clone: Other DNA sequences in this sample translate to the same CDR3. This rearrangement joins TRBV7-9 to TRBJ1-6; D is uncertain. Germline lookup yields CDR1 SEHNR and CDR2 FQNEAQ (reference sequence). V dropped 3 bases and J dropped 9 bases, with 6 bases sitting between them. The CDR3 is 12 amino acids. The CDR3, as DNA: TGTGCCAGCAGCTTCCCCAGTTCACCCCTCCACTTT. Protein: CASSFPSSPLHF.

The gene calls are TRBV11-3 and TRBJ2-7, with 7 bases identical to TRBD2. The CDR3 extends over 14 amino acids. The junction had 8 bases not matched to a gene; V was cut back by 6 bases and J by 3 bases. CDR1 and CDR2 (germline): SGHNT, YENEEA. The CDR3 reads CASSLGREDYEQYF. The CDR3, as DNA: TGTGCCAGCAGTCTAGGTCGGGAGGACTACGAGCAGTACTTC.

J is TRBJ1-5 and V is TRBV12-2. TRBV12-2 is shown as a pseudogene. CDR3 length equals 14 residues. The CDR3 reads CASRSLSSDQPQHF. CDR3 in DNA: TGTGCAAGTCGCTCCTTGTCGTCCGATCAGCCCCAGCATTTT.

The CDR3 sequence is CASSSPRGSDIQYF. In nucleotides, the CDR3 is TGTGCCAGCAGTTCCCCCCGGGGGTCGGACATTCAGTACTTC. V gene TRBV6-9 combines with J gene TRBJ2-4, with D possibly being TRBD2 (6 bases). Trimming took off 4 bases at V and 8 bases at J, with 15 bases between the two ends. The germline V gene encodes CDR1 MNHGY and CDR2 SVAAGI. CDR3 size: 14 residues.

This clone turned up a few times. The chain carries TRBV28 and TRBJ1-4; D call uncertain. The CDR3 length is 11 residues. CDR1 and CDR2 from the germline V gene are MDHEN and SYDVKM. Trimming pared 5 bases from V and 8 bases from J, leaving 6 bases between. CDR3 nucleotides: TGTGCCAGCAGTGGCACAGAAAAACTGTTTTTT. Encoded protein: CASSGTEKLFF.

CDR3 coding DNA: TGTGCCAGCTCGCCTGAACACCTCCCGCCCCACAATGAGCAGTTCTTC. As protein: CASSPEHLPPHNEQFF. The chain links TRBV18 to TRBJ2-1; D uncertain. Trimming shortened V by 6 bases and J by 5 bases, and 20 bases separated the two germline ends. CDR1 and CDR2 from the germline V gene are KGHSH and LQKENI. This CDR3 comprises 16 residues.

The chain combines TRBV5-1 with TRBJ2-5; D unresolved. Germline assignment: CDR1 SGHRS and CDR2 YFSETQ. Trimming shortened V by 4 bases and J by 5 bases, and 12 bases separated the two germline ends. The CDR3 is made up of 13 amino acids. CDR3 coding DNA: TGCGCCAGCAGCCCTGGACCCGCCGAGACCCAGTACTTC. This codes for CASSPGPAETQYF.